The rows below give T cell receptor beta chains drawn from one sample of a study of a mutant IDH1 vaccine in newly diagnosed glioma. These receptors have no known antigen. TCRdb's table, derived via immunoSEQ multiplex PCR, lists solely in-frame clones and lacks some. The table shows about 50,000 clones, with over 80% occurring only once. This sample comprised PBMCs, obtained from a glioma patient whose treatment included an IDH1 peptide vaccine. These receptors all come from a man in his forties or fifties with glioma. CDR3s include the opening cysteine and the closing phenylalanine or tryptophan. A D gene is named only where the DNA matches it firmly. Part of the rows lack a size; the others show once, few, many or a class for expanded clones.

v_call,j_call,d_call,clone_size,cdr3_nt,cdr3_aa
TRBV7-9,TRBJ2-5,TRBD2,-,TGTGCCAGCAGCTTGACTAGCGGGAGGGCCGGTGAGACCCAGTACTTC,CASSLTSGRAGETQYF
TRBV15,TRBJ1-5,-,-,TGTGCCACCAGCAGGGGACCGGGGACCCCCAATCAGCCCCAGCATTTT,CATSRGPGTPNQPQHF
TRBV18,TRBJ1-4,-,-,TGTGCCAGCTCACCACCCGGGATAGCTAATGAAAAACTGTTTTTT,CASSPPGIANEKLFF
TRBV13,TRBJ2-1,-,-,TGTGCCAGCAGCCCCCGGACAGCATACAATGAGCAGTTCTTC,CASSPRTAYNEQFF
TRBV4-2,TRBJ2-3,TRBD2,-,TGTGCCAGCAGCCAACAGTTAGCGGGGTCCACAGATACGCAGTATTTT,CASSQQLAGSTDTQYF
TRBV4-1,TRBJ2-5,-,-,TGCGCCAGCAGCCAGGTCGTGGGGGGCCGGAGGGAGACCCAGTACTTC,CASSQVVGGRRETQYF
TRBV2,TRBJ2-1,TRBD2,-,TGTGCCAGCAAGGCACTAGCGGGCTACAATGAGCAGTTCTTC,CASKALAGYNEQFF
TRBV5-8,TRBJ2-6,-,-,TGTGCCAGCAGGCGTTGGGAAGCTGGGGCCAACGTCCTGACTTTC,CASRRWEAGANVLTF
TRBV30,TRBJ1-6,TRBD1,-,TGTGCTCGGAATCAGGGGGCGCGTTCACCCCTCCACTTT,CARNQGARSPLHF
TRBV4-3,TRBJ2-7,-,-,TGCGCCAGCAGCCAAGAAAGAAGACTCGAGCAGTACTTC,CASSQERRLEQYF
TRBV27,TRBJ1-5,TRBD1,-,TGTGCCAGCAGTCTACAGGGGTTTCAGCCCCAGCATTTT,CASSLQGFQPQHF
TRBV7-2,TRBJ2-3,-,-,TGTGCCAGCAGCTTATTGGGGGGCCCCACAGATACGCAGTATTTT,CASSLLGGPTDTQYF
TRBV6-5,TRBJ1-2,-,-,TGTGCCAGCAGTTACTCCGGATATACCTCCCTCTATGGCTACACCTTC,CASSYSGYTSLYGYTF
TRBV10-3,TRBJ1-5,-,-,TGTGCCATCAGTGAGGCAGGGAATGATCAGCCCCAGCATTTT,CAISEAGNDQPQHF
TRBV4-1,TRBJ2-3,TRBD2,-,TGCGCCAGCACCCAAGAGGCAGGCGGGGGGGCCACAGATACGCAGTATTTT,CASTQEAGGGATDTQYF
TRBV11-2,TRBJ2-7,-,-,TGTGCCAGCAGCTTAGATATGGGGGAGTTACCTAGAGAGCAGTACTTC,CASSLDMGELPREQYF
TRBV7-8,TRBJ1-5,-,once,TGTGCCAGCAGCTCCCTTTCCCAAGCTTCTAATCAGCCCCAGCATTTT,CASSSLSQASNQPQHF
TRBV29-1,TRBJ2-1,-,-,TGCAGCTTTTGGGCACCTACACCGAATGAGCAGTTCTTC,CSFWAPTPNEQFF
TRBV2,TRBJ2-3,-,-,TGTGCCAGCAGGCCTCCCGGCACAGATACGCAGTATTTT,CASRPPGTDTQYF
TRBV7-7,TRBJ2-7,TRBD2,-,TGTGCTAGCAGCCCGGGGGGGTCCTACGAGCAGTACTTC,CASSPGGSYEQYF
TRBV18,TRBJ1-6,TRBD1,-,TGTGCCAGCTCAGCGGGACAGGGGGCCGCACCCCTCCACTTT,CASSAGQGAAPLHF
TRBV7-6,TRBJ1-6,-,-,TGTGCCAGCAGCTTAGGTTCGGGGAATAATTCACCCCTCCACTTT,CASSLGSGNNSPLHF